What follows are 2 T cell receptor beta chains derived from one specimen sequenced in a study of blood T cell repertoires in COVID-19. Generated by immunoSEQ multiplex PCR, the TCRdb table keeps only in-frame clones and is missing some. The sample shows approximately 250,000 clones, 84% of them seen only once. The sequenced material came from peripheral blood. Receptors were obtained from a human donor in a cohort sampled during active COVID-19.

The sample holds a few counts of this clone. The DNA for the CDR3 is TGCAGCGTTCCCAGGGGTCCCGGGGCCGGGGAGCTGTTTTTT. Its translation is CSVPRGPGAGELFF. The chain uses TRBV29-1 and TRBJ2-2; perhaps TRBD1 as D (6 bases). Germline-derived CDR1 and CDR2 are SQVTM and ANQGSEA. This CDR3 is 14 amino acids long. V was pared by 5 bases and J by 6 bases, with 16 bases between.

Notes on this clone: Relative to the germline gene, one junction end is altered; a read error may explain this. V gene TRBV7-7 combines with J gene TRBJ2-5, with TRBD2 matching over 7 bases. This CDR3 is 16 amino acids long. Germline lookup yields CDR1 SSHAT and CDR2 FNYEAQ (reference sequence). In DNA, the CDR3 is TGTGCTAGCAGCTTAGGACCCCGGGGGGACCAAGAGACCCAGTACTTC. Its translation is CASSLGPRGDQETQYF. The full variable domain, completed using reference TRBV7-7 and TRBJ2-5, is GAGVSQSPRYKVTKRGQDVTLRCDPISSHATLYWYQQALGQGPEFLTYFNYEAQPDKSGLPSDRFSAERPEGSISTLTIQRTEQRDSAMYRCASSLGPRGDQETQYFGPGTRLLVL.